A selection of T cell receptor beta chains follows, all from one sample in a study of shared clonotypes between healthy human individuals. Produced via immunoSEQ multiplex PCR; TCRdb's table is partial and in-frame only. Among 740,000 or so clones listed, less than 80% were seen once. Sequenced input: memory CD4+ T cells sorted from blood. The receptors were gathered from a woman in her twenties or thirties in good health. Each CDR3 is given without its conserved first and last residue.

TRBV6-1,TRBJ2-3,ASRVLAGVTDTQY
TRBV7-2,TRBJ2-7,ASSGTPYEQY
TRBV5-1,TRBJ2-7,ASSSGTELLRGEQY
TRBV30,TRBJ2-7,AYLPGSSRSEQY
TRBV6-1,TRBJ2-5,ASSVQGGQETQY
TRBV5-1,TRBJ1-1,ASSATDRKTEAF
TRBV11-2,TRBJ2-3,ASSKTLTSWSADTQY
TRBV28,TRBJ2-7,ASSRGREQY
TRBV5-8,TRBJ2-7,ASSLEAVSYEQY
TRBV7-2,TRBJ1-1,ASSLDRATNTEAF
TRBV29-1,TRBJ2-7,SVEQGSSIYEQY
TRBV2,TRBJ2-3,ASRAGGKVSSGNTDTQY
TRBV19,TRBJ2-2,ASTGDRGSGELF
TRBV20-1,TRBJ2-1,SARRGGKQF
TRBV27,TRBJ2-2,ASSFGRGDGELF
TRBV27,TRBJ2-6,ASSNRISGANVLT
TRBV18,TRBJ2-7,ASSPLSYSERYEQY